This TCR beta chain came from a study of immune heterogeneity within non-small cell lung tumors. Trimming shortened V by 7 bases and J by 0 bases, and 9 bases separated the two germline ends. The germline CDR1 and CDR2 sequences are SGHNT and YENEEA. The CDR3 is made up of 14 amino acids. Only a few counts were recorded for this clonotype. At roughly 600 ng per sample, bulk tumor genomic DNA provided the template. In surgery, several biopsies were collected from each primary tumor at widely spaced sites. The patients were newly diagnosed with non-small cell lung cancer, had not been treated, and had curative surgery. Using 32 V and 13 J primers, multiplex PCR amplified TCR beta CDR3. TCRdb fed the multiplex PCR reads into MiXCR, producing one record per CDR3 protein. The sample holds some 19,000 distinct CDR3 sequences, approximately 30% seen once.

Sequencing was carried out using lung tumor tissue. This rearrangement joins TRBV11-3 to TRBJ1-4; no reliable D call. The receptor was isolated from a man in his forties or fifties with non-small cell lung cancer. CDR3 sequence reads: CASTNHATNEKLFF. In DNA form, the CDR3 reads TGTGCCAGCACTAACCATGCAACTAATGAAAAACTGTTTTTT.